This TCR beta chain came from a study of T cells in Graves' hyperthyroidism and ophthalmopathy. The patients, who ranged from 18 to 65 in age, presented with newly diagnosed hyperthyroidism lasting under 2 months. Based on clinical symptoms, serum thyroxine and TRAb, thyroid ultrasound and orbital computed tomography, diagnoses were reached. The table lists this clonotype with many counts. Its cognate antigen is unknown. Germline CDR1 is SGHTA and CDR2 is FQGNSA. V lost 5 bases and J lost 7, with 12 bases in between. This CDR3 has 13 amino acids. Amplification of TCR beta CDR3 regions used RNA as the template. The HTBI primer set was used in a first-round RT-PCR of the TCR CDR3. TCRdb ran MiXCR on the multiplex PCR reads and lists one entry per CDR3 protein. The table records roughly 380,000 distinct CDR3 sequences, about 15% of them present only once. Whole-study results and caveats: Most thyroid clonotypes expanded above 0.001 appeared in blood too.

The J gene is TRBJ2-1, the V gene TRBV7-2, with a possible D match to TRBD2 (6 bases). Material: blood. This TCR came from a woman aged 55-69 years with Graves' hyperthyroidism. CDR3 loop: CASSPNRGNEQFF. The CDR3 region has the DNA TGTGCCAGCAGCCCCAATCGGGGGAATGAGCAGTTCTTC.